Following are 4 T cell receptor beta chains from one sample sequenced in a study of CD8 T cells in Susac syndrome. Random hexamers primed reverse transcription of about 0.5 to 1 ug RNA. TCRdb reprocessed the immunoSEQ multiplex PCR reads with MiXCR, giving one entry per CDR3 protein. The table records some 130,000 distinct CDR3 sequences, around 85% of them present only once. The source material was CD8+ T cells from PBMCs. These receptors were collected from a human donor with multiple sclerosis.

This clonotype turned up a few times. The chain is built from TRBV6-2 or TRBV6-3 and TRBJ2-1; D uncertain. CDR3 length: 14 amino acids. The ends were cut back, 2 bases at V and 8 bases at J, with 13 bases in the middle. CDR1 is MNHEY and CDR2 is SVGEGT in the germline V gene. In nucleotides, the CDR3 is TGTGCCAGCAGTTACCTCGGGCTTGACGATGAGCAGTTCTTC. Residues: CASSYLGLDDEQFF.

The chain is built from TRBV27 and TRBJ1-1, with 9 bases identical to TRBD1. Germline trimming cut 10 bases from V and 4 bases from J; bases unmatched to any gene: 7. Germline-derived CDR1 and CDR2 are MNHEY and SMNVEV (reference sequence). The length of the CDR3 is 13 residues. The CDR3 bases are TGTGCCACCACGGACAGGGGACGCACTGAAGCTTTCTTT. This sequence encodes CATTDRGRTEAFF.

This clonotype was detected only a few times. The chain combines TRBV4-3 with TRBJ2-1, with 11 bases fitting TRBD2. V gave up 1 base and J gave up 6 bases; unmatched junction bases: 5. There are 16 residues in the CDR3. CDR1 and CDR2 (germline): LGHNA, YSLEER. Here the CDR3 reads CASSQAVLAGGNEQFF. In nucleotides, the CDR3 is TGCGCCAGCAGCCAAGCTGTTCTAGCGGGAGGCAATGAGCAGTTCTTC.

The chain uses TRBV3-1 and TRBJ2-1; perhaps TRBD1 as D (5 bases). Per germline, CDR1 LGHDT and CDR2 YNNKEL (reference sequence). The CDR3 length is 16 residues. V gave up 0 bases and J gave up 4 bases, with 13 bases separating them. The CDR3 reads CASSQEGLAGYNEQFF. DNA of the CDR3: TGTGCCAGCAGCCAAGAAGGGCTGGCAGGGTACAATGAGCAGTTCTTC.